These 19 T cell receptor beta chains came from one sample sequenced in a study of blood T cell repertoires in COVID-19. Profiling relied on immunoSEQ multiplex PCR, and the TCRdb table lists in-frame clones only, not all of them. The sample contains over 95,000 clones, 81% of which appear only once. Sequencing was carried out using peripheral blood. These receptor sequences come from a man aged 50-60 years with acute or convalescent COVID-19.

The chain has TRBV3-1 (or the pseudogene TRBV3-2) and TRBJ2-3, with D maybe TRBD2 (7 bases). Germline V gene data show CDR1 as LGHDT and CDR2 as YNNKEL (reference sequence). The CDR3 sequence is 15 residues long. Trimming cost V 1 base and J 5 bases, with 13 bases left between them. CDR3 region: CASSQVGGARDTQYF. CDR3 nucleotides: TGTGCCAGCAGCCAAGTTGGGGGGGCCCGAGATACGCAGTATTTT.

The sample holds one count of this clone. The chain links TRBV6-5 to TRBJ1-2; D may be TRBD1 (5 bases). Germline V gene data show CDR1 as MNHEY and CDR2 as SVGAGI. CDR3 size: 14 residues. V lost 6 bases and J 3 bases, leaving 14 bases between the germline ends. The CDR3 here is CASSSSGGYYGYTF. In nucleotides, the CDR3 is TGTGCCAGCAGCTCTTCCGGGGGATACTATGGCTACACCTTC.

The chain carries TRBV4-1 and TRBJ1-2; D perhaps matches TRBD1 (6 bases). The CDR3 is 17 residues long. Trimming stripped 0 bases from V and 6 bases from J, with 20 bases between. Germline values: CDR1 MGHRA, CDR2 YSYEKL. CDR3 in amino acids: CASSQDPITGTIDGYTF. DNA of the CDR3: TGCGCCAGCAGCCAAGACCCTATAACGGGGACAATAGATGGCTACACCTTC.

This chain links TRBV19 with TRBJ1-2; D is undetermined. Trimming cost V 2 bases and J 8 bases, with 12 bases left between them. CDR1 and CDR2 (germline): LNHDA, SQIVND (reference sequence). CDR3 length: 13 amino acids. The CDR3: CASSIPGSYGYTF. In DNA, the CDR3 is TGTGCCAGTAGTATACCAGGAAGCTACGGCTACACCTTC. Full variable domain (outside the CDR3, taken from reference TRBV19 and TRBJ1-2): DGGITQSPKYLFRKEGQNVTLSCEQNLNHDAMYWYRQDPGQGLRLIYYSQIVNDFQKGDIAEGYSVSREKKESFPLTVTSAQKNPTAFYLCASSIPGSYGYTFGSGTRLTVV.

The table lists this clone with a count of one. The genes are TRBV29-1 and TRBJ1-1, with TRBD1 matching 7 bases. This CDR3 comprises 13 residues. The trim removed 7 bases at V and 0 bases at J, leaving 5 bases unmatched. The germline gives CDR1 SQVTM, CDR2 ANQGSEA. The CDR3 DNA is TGCAGCGCTCACAGGGGCCTGAACACTGAAGCTTTCTTT. It yields the protein CSAHRGLNTEAFF.

This chain joins TRBV19 and TRBJ1-5; 9 nucleotides match TRBD1. Trimming removed 4 bases from V and 0 bases from J; junction bases left unmatched: 1. The CDR3 sequence is 15 residues long. In germline, CDR1 is LNHDA, CDR2 SQIVND (reference sequence). In DNA, the CDR3 is TGTGCCAGTAGTACGACAGGGGGTAGCAATCAGCCCCAGCATTTT. This sequence encodes CASSTTGGSNQPQHF.

This chain connects TRBV10-3 to TRBJ1-1; no clear D. CDR1 is ENHRY and CDR2 is SYGVKD in the germline V gene. Trimming stripped 6 bases from V and 0 bases from J, with 8 bases between. This CDR3 comprises 13 residues. CDR3 in DNA: TGTGCCATCAGAGAAGAGATGAACACTGAAGCTTTCTTT. It is translated as CAIREEMNTEAFF.

This sequence joins TRBV7-8 and TRBJ2-1; 9 nucleotides agree with TRBD2. V was clipped by 1 base and J by 1 base; unmatched bases: 8. Germline V gene data show CDR1 as SGHVS and CDR2 as FQNEAQ. The CDR3 sequence is 18 residues long. This CDR3 is CASSLVPSGTTSYNEQFF. CDR3 DNA: TGTGCCAGCAGCTTAGTGCCTAGCGGGACTACTTCCTACAATGAGCAGTTCTTC.

CDR3 sequence: CASSPGGTGGTLSGYTF. CDR3 sequence (DNA): TGTGCCAGCAGTCCCGGAGGGACAGGGGGCACTTTATCTGGCTACACCTTC. This rearrangement joins TRBV6-2 or TRBV6-3 to TRBJ1-2; TRBD1 matches 12 bases. The germline V gene has CDR1 MNHEY and CDR2 SVGEGT. The CDR3 has 17 amino acids. After removal of 5 bases from V and 7 bases from J, the junction contained 14 bases not matched to a gene.

This rearrangement joins TRBV18 to TRBJ2-7; 7 nucleotides line up with TRBD1. The CDR3 totals 12 residues. V gave up 3 bases and J gave up 6 bases; unmatched junction bases: 2. Germline assignment: CDR1 KGHSH and CDR2 LQKENI. CDR3 DNA sequence: TGTGCCAGCTCACCTCAGGGGGTCGAGCAGTACGTC. Encoded protein: CASSPQGVEQYV.

This sequence joins TRBV5-1 and TRBJ2-3, with TRBD2 matching 8 bases. Germline V gives CDR1 SGHRS, CDR2 YFSETQ. Trimming cost V 0 bases and J 6 bases; bases outside gene matches: 6. There are 15 residues in the CDR3. CDR3 bases: TGCGCCAGCAGCTTGGCCGGGACTAGAGGCGATACGCAGTATTTT. Its protein is CASSLAGTRGDTQYF.

This clone was recorded once. V usage is TRBV23-1 and J usage is TRBJ2-3; perhaps TRBD1 as D (5 bases). TRBV23-1 is noted as an ORF with a role that remains uncertain. The CDR3 loop spans 18 amino acids. The germline V and J ends were trimmed by 4 bases and 2 bases, with 22 bases remaining between them. The CDR3 here is CASSRNPQGKPPTDTQYF. CDR3 DNA: TGCGCCAGCAGTCGAAACCCCCAGGGAAAGCCCCCCACAGATACGCAGTATTTT.

The genes are TRBV19 and TRBJ1-1; TRBD1 agrees at 7 bases. The junction had 7 bases not matched to a gene; V was cut back by 6 bases and J by 6 bases. In germline, CDR1 is LNHDA, CDR2 SQIVND (reference sequence). There are 13 residues in the CDR3. The CDR3 sequence is CASRMTGRSEAFF. The CDR3 region has the DNA TGTGCCAGTAGGATGACAGGGCGGTCTGAAGCTTTCTTT.

CDR3 sequence reads: CASSLRRGGYTF. DNA of the CDR3: TGTGCCAGCAGCCTTCGGAGGGGAGGCTACACCTTC. This chain joins TRBV3-1 (or the pseudogene TRBV3-2) and TRBJ1-2; weak D call: TRBD1 (5 bases). V dropped 4 bases and J dropped 8 bases, with 11 bases sitting between them. CDR1 is LGHDT and CDR2 is YNNKEL in the germline V gene (reference sequence). This CDR3 is built from 12 residues.

The gene calls are TRBV28 and TRBJ2-7; weak D call: TRBD2 (6 bases). V was trimmed by 2 bases and J by 4 bases, leaving 18 bases between them. This CDR3 region has 16 residues. Germline CDR1 is MDHEN and CDR2 is SYDVKM. The CDR3: CASSLRVGGSGYEQYV. The CDR3 DNA is TGTGCCAGCAGTTTACGGGTTGGAGGAAGCGGGTACGAGCAGTACGTC.

The V gene is TRBV7-2, the J gene TRBJ2-1; TRBD2 matches 7 bases. Germline assignment: CDR1 SGHTA and CDR2 FQGNSA. The CDR3 contains 15 residues. With 5 bases clipped from V and 9 bases from J, the junction kept 13 bases outside the gene matches. CDR3 loop: CASSNSGLAAGEQFF. The CDR3 coding sequence is TGTGCCAGCAGCAATTCGGGGCTAGCGGCGGGTGAGCAGTTCTTC.

This chain uses TRBV2 with TRBJ1-2; 10 bases agree with TRBD1. The germline gives CDR1 SNHLY, CDR2 FYNNEI. Unmatched junction bases numbered 11, after V lost 8 bases and J lost 8 bases. CDR3 length: 14 residues. The CDR3 DNA is TGTGCCAGCGTGGGGACAGGGGATATTAGCGGCTACACCTTC. Its translation: CASVGTGDISGYTF.

The V and J genes are TRBV6-6 and TRBJ1-6, with D tentatively TRBD1 (6 bases). The CDR3 length is 16 residues. V dropped 0 bases and J dropped 9 bases, with 15 bases sitting between them. Germline CDR1 is MNHNY and CDR2 is SVGAGI (reference sequence). CDR3 bases: TGTGCCAGCAGTTACTCGATGGCTGGGGGCAGTTCACCCCTCCACTTT. It is translated as CASSYSMAGGSSPLHF.

The chain carries TRBV6-1 and TRBJ2-4, with a weak D call TRBD1 (6 bases). This CDR3 contains 15 residues. V lost 2 bases and J 5 bases, leaving 13 bases between the germline ends. CDR1 is MNHNS and CDR2 is SASEGT in the germline V gene. Here the CDR3 reads CASSETTGLQNIQYF. CDR3 bases: TGTGCCAGCAGTGAAACGACAGGCCTTCAAAACATTCAGTACTTC.